The 23 T cell receptor beta chains in this list originate from one sample, sequenced in a study of shared clonotypes between healthy human individuals. Measured with immunoSEQ multiplex PCR; TCRdb has only the in-frame clones, and not every one. Of about 2 million clones in the sample, about 95% were seen once. Sequencing used naive CD4+ T cells sorted from blood. The subset denotes: CD45RA+ positively selected. The receptors come from a young man in good health.

Comments on this clone: At one end the junction does not follow the germline gene, possibly because of a read error. Other DNA sequences in the same sample also yield this CDR3. The chain is built from TRBV5-4 and TRBJ2-3; possible D gene TRBD1, 5 bases. Germline V gene sequence: CDR1 SGHNT, CDR2 YYREEE (reference sequence). There are 16 residues in the CDR3. CDR3 coding DNA: TGTGCCAGCAGCTTGGTTCTTGACAGACTCACAGATACGCAGTACTTT. Protein product: CASSLVLDRLTDTQYF.

This chain connects TRBV5-6 to TRBJ2-3; a possible D gene is TRBD1 (5 bases). Germline V CDR1 and CDR2: SGHDT, YYEEEE. The V end was cut by 3 bases, the J end by 2 bases, with 19 bases between. There are 17 residues in the CDR3. The CDR3 DNA follows: TGTGCCAGCAGCTCCCCAGGACACTCCCCCCTCACAGATACGCAGTATTTT. Translated, it gives CASSSPGHSPLTDTQYF.

In the case of this clone: Other DNA sequences in the same sample also yield this CDR3. This rearrangement joins TRBV5-1 to TRBJ2-3; D is unclear. Germline V gene sequence: CDR1 SGHRS, CDR2 YFSETQ. V lost 2 bases to trimming and J lost 4 bases, with 5 bases between them. This CDR3 has 12 residues. The CDR3 nucleotides are TGCGCCAGCAGCTTAGACGCAGATACGCAGTATTTT. This translates into CASSLDADTQYF.

As concerns this clone: One end of the junction does not line up with germline, which may come from a read error. The chain recombines TRBV5-1 with TRBJ1-4; 10 bases agree with TRBD1. The CDR3 sequence is 17 residues long. Per the germline V gene, CDR1 is SGHRS and CDR2 is YFSETQ. In DNA form, the CDR3 reads TGCGCCAGCAGTTTGGCCCCGACAGGGGGCGGGGATGAAAAACTGTTTTTT. As protein: CASSLAPTGGGDEKLFF.

Remarks on this clone: The sample contains more than one DNA sequence encoding this CDR3. The CDR3 region has the DNA TGTGCCAGCAGTTACTTGGACAGGGGCTATGGCTACACCTTC. Protein product: CASSYLDRGYGYTF. This chain links TRBV6-5 with TRBJ1-2, with TRBD1 identical over 9 bases. J gave up 4 bases and V 1 base, and 1 base lay outside the gene matches. The CDR3 is 14 residues long. Germline V gene sequence: CDR1 MNHEY, CDR2 SVGAGI.

The CDR3 DNA reads TGTGCCAGCAGCTTTGGACCTCTCTCCTACGAGCAGTACTTC. It codes for CASSFGPLSYEQYF. The V gene is TRBV7-3, the J gene TRBJ2-7; D uncertain. V dropped 3 bases and J dropped 0 bases, with 9 bases sitting between them. CDR3 length: 14 residues. CDR1 SGHTA and CDR2 FQGTGA come from the germline V gene.

The V gene is TRBV2, the J gene TRBJ2-3; the match to TRBD2 covers 12 bases. The CDR3 sequence is 16 residues long. The junction had 9 bases not matched to a gene; V was cut back by 6 bases and J by 5 bases. Looked up from germline, CDR1 is SNHLY and CDR2 is FYNNEI. The CDR3 is CASRRRTSGKGDTQYF. The CDR3 DNA reads TGTGCCAGCAGACGAAGGACTAGCGGGAAAGGAGATACGCAGTATTTT.

The chain is built from TRBV2 and TRBJ1-6; D ambiguous. Looked up from germline, CDR1 is SNHLY and CDR2 is FYNNEI. CDR3 length: 13 residues. Trimming stripped 2 bases from V and 10 bases from J, with 9 bases between. CDR3 nucleotide sequence: TGTGCCAGCAGTGAATCCCTCGGATCACCCCTCCACTTT. This encodes CASSESLGSPLHF.

The V and J genes are TRBV27 and TRBJ2-6; 7 nucleotides agree with TRBD1. V was clipped by 6 bases and J by 0 bases; unmatched bases: 8. The length of the CDR3 is 17 residues. Germline CDR1 and CDR2: MNHEY and SMNVEV (reference sequence). This CDR3 is CASRQGTPSSGANVLTF. The CDR3 DNA reads as TGTGCCAGCAGACAGGGGACCCCCAGCTCTGGGGCCAACGTCCTGACTTTC.

The chain uses TRBV5-1 and TRBJ1-2; D not certain. Germline CDR1 reads SGHRS; CDR2 reads YFSETQ. Trimming left V 0 bases short and J 4 bases short, with 13 bases between. The CDR3 consists of 15 residues. The CDR3: CASSLEPVLGYGYTF. The CDR3 DNA sequence: TGCGCCAGCAGCTTGGAACCGGTTCTTGGCTATGGCTACACCTTC.

The chain combines TRBV5-1 with TRBJ2-7; 7 bases match TRBD1. V lost 3 bases to trimming and J lost 5 bases; unmatched junction nucleotides: 2. Germline V gene data show CDR1 as SGHRS and CDR2 as YFSETQ. The CDR3 contains 12 residues. In DNA form, the CDR3 reads TGCGCCAGCAGCTCGACAGGGAACGAGCAGTACTTC. This translates into CASSSTGNEQYF.

This chain connects TRBV19 to TRBJ1-1; no definite D call. CDR1 is LNHDA and CDR2 is SQIVND in the germline V gene (reference sequence). The V end was cut by 4 bases, the J end by 3 bases, with 9 bases between. CDR3 length: 13 residues. The CDR3 loop is CASSNTPDTEAFF. The CDR3 DNA reads TGTGCCAGTAGTAACACCCCCGACACTGAAGCTTTCTTT.

To note about this clone: Just one base apart from a much larger clone, this may be a read error. The chain joins TRBV7-9 to TRBJ2-6, with 8 bases lining up with TRBD1. There are 19 residues in the CDR3. V was pared by 3 bases and J by 2 bases, with 12 bases of the junction left unmatched. Germline V lookup: CDR1 SEHNR, CDR2 FQNEAQ (reference sequence). The CDR3 loop reads CASSLGYNRGSPGANVLTF. The CDR3, as DNA: TGTGCCAGCAGCTTGGGTTATAACAGGGGGTCCCCTGGGGCCAACGTCCTGACTTTC.

The chain carries TRBV5-1 and TRBJ1-2; D not certain. V gave up 0 bases and J gave up 4 bases, with 10 bases separating them. CDR1 is SGHRS, CDR2 YFSETQ, per germline. The CDR3 loop spans 14 amino acids. CDR3 region: CASSLDSSGYGYTF. The DNA for the CDR3 is TGCGCCAGCAGCTTGGACTCCTCTGGCTATGGCTACACCTTC.

The genes are TRBV27 and TRBJ2-5, with a weak D call TRBD1 (6 bases). Trimming took 6 bases from V and 1 from J, leaving 12 bases between them. This CDR3 spans 14 amino acids. Germline CDR1 and CDR2: MNHEY and SMNVEV (reference sequence). DNA for the CDR3: TGTGCCAGCAGCGAACAGGGCCCCCAAGAGACCCAGTACTTC. As protein: CASSEQGPQETQYF.

The rearrangement joins TRBV6-5 to TRBJ1-2; TRBD1 agrees at 7 bases. The CDR3 is 14 amino acids. V shed 5 bases, J shed 3 bases, and the junction held 6 bases outside the gene matches. Germline assignment: CDR1 MNHEY and CDR2 SVGAGI. The chain's CDR3 is CASSTGVIDYGYTF. The CDR3 nucleotides read TGTGCCAGCAGTACAGGGGTCATAGACTATGGCTACACCTTC.

V and J are TRBV18 and TRBJ1-1, with 7 positions matching TRBD1. V gave up 5 bases and J gave up 1 base; unmatched junction bases: 7. CDR1 is KGHSH, CDR2 LQKENI, per germline. The CDR3 consists of 15 residues. Written as DNA, the CDR3 is TGTGCCAGCTCAGCCACAGGGGTCCCGAACACTGAAGCTTTCTTT. It specifies CASSATGVPNTEAFF.

This clone appeared a single time. The chain carries TRBV29-1 and TRBJ2-3; D remains ambiguous. The CDR3 extends over 14 amino acids. With 4 bases removed from V and 4 bases from J, the gap between germline ends came to 15 bases. Germline-derived CDR1 and CDR2 are SQVTM and ANQGSEA. The CDR3 is CSVGNSWLADTQYF. CDR3 nucleotide sequence: TGCAGCGTTGGAAACTCCTGGCTTGCAGATACGCAGTATTTT.

V gene TRBV7-2 combines with J gene TRBJ1-3, with 9 bases identical to TRBD1. The CDR3 is 17 amino acids. V shed 3 bases and J 0 bases; nucleotides not matched to a gene: 6. The germline CDR1 and CDR2 sequences are SGHTA and FQGNSA. CDR3 amino acids: CASSFLTGQGSGNTIYF. The CDR3 nucleotides read TGTGCCAGCAGCTTCCTCACGGGACAGGGCTCTGGAAACACCATATATTTT.

The chain couples TRBV4-2 to TRBJ2-1; 10 bases fit TRBD2. Trimming took 6 bases from V and 4 from J; bases not matched to a gene: 9. Germline V lookup: CDR1 LGHNA, CDR2 YNFKEQ. The CDR3 runs 16 residues. CDR3 nucleotide sequence: TGTGCCAGCAGTCTAGAGACTAGCGGGTTTTACAATGAGCAGTTCTTC. Encoded protein: CASSLETSGFYNEQFF.

J is TRBJ1-1 and V is TRBV10-2; TRBD1 is a possible D gene (5 bases). Germline loops: CDR1 WSHSY, CDR2 SAAADI. The V end lost 4 bases, the J end lost 0 bases, and 9 bases lay between the germline ends. The CDR3 is 14 residues long. The CDR3 protein is CASSVEGMNTEAFF. The CDR3 DNA sequence: TGCGCCAGCAGTGTGGAGGGGATGAACACTGAAGCTTTCTTT.

A word on this clone: The identical CDR3 is also encoded by other nucleotide sequences in the sample. The chain employs TRBV4-3 and TRBJ2-3, with 13 bases matching TRBD2. The CDR3 sequence is 15 residues long. The ends lost 1 base at V and 6 bases at J; junction bases unmatched: 1. The germline V gene has CDR1 LGHNA and CDR2 YSLEER. The CDR3 nucleotides are TGCGCCAGCAGCCAAGGGACTAGCGGGAGCGATACGCAGTATTTT. It translates to CASSQGTSGSDTQYF.

The chain combines TRBV7-9 with TRBJ2-7; no clear D gene. Germline assignment: CDR1 SEHNR and CDR2 FQNEAQ (reference sequence). Trimming cost V 5 bases and J 3 bases, with 11 bases left between them. This CDR3 region has 13 residues. CDR3 nucleotide sequence: TGTGCCAGCAGCCCCGCCCTCTTCTACGAGCAGTACTTC. This translates into CASSPALFYEQYF.